This passage covers 25 T cell receptor beta chains from one sample sequenced in a study of blood T cell repertoires in COVID-19. The protocol was immunoSEQ multiplex PCR, while the TCRdb copy is restricted to in-frame clones and leaves out a portion. The top ten clones hold 2.5% to 3% of a sample with more than 110,000 clones, roughly 85% of them seen once. The sequenced sample consisted of PBMCs or T cells enriched from blood (not recorded which). Receptors were obtained from a woman aged 50 to 60 who had recovered from COVID-19.

This chain connects TRBV10-3 to TRBJ2-1, with 8 bases aligning to TRBD2. The germline gives CDR1 ENHRY, CDR2 SYGVKD. Unmatched junction bases numbered 11, after V lost 6 bases and J lost 4 bases. The CDR3 extends over 16 amino acids. CDR3 DNA sequence: TGTGCCATCAGACCGTCGGGGGGGGCGCAATACAATGAGCAGTTCTTC. As protein: CAIRPSGGAQYNEQFF.

The DNA for the CDR3 is TGTGCCAGCAGCTTAGGGCAAATTAACTATGGCTACACCTTC. As protein: CASSLGQINYGYTF. The chain has TRBV7-9 and TRBJ1-2; D remains unclear. The germline CDR1 and CDR2 sequences are SEHNR and FQNEAQ (reference sequence). Trimming removed 1 base from V and 1 base from J, with 7 bases in between. The CDR3 consists of 14 residues.

This clone has a single count. J is TRBJ2-3 and V is TRBV7-9, with 7 bases fitting TRBD2. The J segment lost 3 bases and the V segment lost 7 bases, leaving 7 bases of the junction unmatched. Looked up from germline, CDR1 is SEHNR and CDR2 is FQNEAQ (reference sequence). The CDR3 contains 14 residues. The CDR3 DNA is TGTGCCAGCACCTCCTGGGGGGGGACAGATACGCAGTATTTT. Protein product: CASTSWGGTDTQYF. Combining the CDR3 with reference TRBV7-9 and TRBJ2-3 gives the whole variable domain DTGVSQNPRHKITKRGQNVTFRCDPISEHNRLYWYRQTLGQGPEFLTYFQNEAQLEKSRLLSDRFSAERPKGSFSTLEIQRTEQGDSAMYLCASTSWGGTDTQYFGPGTRLTVL.

The genes are TRBV2 and TRBJ2-6; a weak D match, TRBD1 (5 bases). The CDR3 is made up of 17 amino acids. Germline CDR1 is SNHLY and CDR2 is FYNNEI. V lost 3 bases to trimming and J lost 4 bases, with 16 bases between them. Written as DNA, the CDR3 is TGTGCCAGCAGTGATAAGGGGATTAGGACAGGGGCCAACGTCCTGACTTTC. This translates into CASSDKGIRTGANVLTF.

The chain recombines TRBV6-5 with TRBJ1-5; no clear D. This CDR3 has 15 residues. Germline V gene lookup returns CDR1 MNHEY and CDR2 SVGAGI. V lost 6 bases and J lost 1, with 13 bases in between. CDR3 nucleotide sequence: TGTGCCAGCAGCCCACGGGGTGGGAGCAATCAGCCCCAGCATTTT. This codes for CASSPRGGSNQPQHF.

This clone was counted a single time. The rearrangement links TRBV28 to TRBJ2-1; 13 bases agree with TRBD2. The germline gives CDR1 MDHEN, CDR2 SYDVKM. The ends lost 3 bases at V and 5 bases at J; junction bases unmatched: 10. This CDR3 is 18 amino acids long. The chain's CDR3 is CASSFYPGLAGWDNEQFF. CDR3 sequence (DNA): TGTGCCAGCAGTTTCTACCCGGGACTAGCGGGGTGGGACAATGAGCAGTTCTTC.

The chain carries TRBV4-1 and TRBJ2-1, with TRBD2 matching over 14 bases. Germline trimming cut 1 base from V and 4 bases from J; bases unmatched to any gene: 3. Germline V lookup: CDR1 MGHRA, CDR2 YSYEKL. CDR3 length: 17 residues. CDR3: CASSQGLAGGGYNEQFF. The DNA for the CDR3 is TGCGCCAGCAGCCAAGGACTAGCGGGAGGGGGGTACAATGAGCAGTTCTTC.

The chain uses TRBV29-1 and TRBJ1-1; D is perhaps TRBD1 (5 bases). CDR1 and CDR2 from the germline V gene are SQVTM and ANQGSEA. The V gene lost 6 bases and the J gene lost 5 bases, with 13 bases spanning the gap. The CDR3 sequence is 12 residues long. The CDR3 is CSVTQGYTEAFF. The CDR3 bases are TGCAGCGTGACCCAGGGTTATACTGAAGCTTTCTTT.

For the CDR3, the DNA is TGTGCCAGTAGTACTAGAGTTTCCTACGAGCAGTACTTC. Translation: CASSTRVSYEQYF. The chain carries TRBV19 and TRBJ2-7; D gene unclear. This CDR3 comprises 13 residues. Trimming pared 4 bases from V and 1 base from J, leaving 8 bases between. Germline values: CDR1 LNHDA, CDR2 SQIVND (reference sequence).

At least ten counts were recorded for this clone. V usage is TRBV11-3 and J usage is TRBJ2-7, with TRBD1 identical over 10 bases. V lost 3 bases and J lost 4; bases outside the gene matches: 9. Germline V lookup: CDR1 SGHNT, CDR2 YENEEA. The CDR3 loop spans 16 amino acids. CDR3 sequence: CASSFRQGAYLYEQYF. Written as DNA, the CDR3 is TGTGCCAGCAGCTTCCGACAGGGGGCCTATTTGTACGAGCAGTACTTC. Full variable domain (outside the CDR3, taken from reference TRBV11-3 and TRBJ2-7): EAGVVQSPRYKIIEKKQPVAFWCNPISGHNTLYWYLQNLGQGPELLIRYENEEAVDDSQLPKDRFSAERLKGVDSTLKIQPAELGDSAVYLCASSFRQGAYLYEQYFGPGTRLTVT.

This clone appeared once. The chain recombines TRBV29-1 with TRBJ1-1, with TRBD1 matching 8 bases. The CDR3 is 12 residues long. The J segment lost 10 bases and the V segment lost 3 bases, leaving 7 bases of the junction unmatched. CDR1 SQVTM and CDR2 ANQGSEA come from the germline V gene. CDR3 region: CSVDTGTGRAFF. The CDR3 region has the DNA TGCAGCGTTGATACCGGGACAGGAAGAGCTTTCTTT. The full variable domain, completed using reference TRBV29-1 and TRBJ1-1, is SAVISQKPSRDICQRGTSLTIQCQVDSQVTMMFWYRQQPGQSLTLIATANQGSEATYESGFVIDKFPISRPNLTFSTLTVSNMSPEDSSIYLCSVDTGTGRAFFGQGTRLTVV.

V usage is TRBV7-2 and J usage is TRBJ1-3; D gene ambiguous. The germline CDR1 and CDR2 sequences are SGHTA and FQGNSA. The CDR3 is 16 amino acids. V lost 1 base, J lost 3 bases, and 13 bases lay in between. The CDR3 DNA follows: TGTGCCAGCAGCTTAGACGAGGCGGTTCTTGGAAACACCATATATTTT. Translating it yields CASSLDEAVLGNTIYF.

V and J are TRBV19 and TRBJ1-1; 7 bases match TRBD1. Germline V gene lookup returns CDR1 LNHDA and CDR2 SQIVND (reference sequence). V lost 1 base and J lost 5; bases outside the gene matches: 10. There are 16 residues in the CDR3. DNA for the CDR3: TGTGCCAGTAGTATAGGGCAACAGGGGAGAAGAACTGAAGCTTTCTTT. Its translation: CASSIGQQGRRTEAFF.

A single count supports this clone. The J gene is TRBJ1-2, the V gene TRBV4-2; 11 nucleotides match TRBD1. V shed 8 bases and J 6 bases; nucleotides not matched to a gene: 8. CDR1 LGHNA and CDR2 YNFKEQ come from the germline V gene. This CDR3 is 14 amino acids long. DNA for the CDR3: TGTGCCAGCGAGCGGACAGGGGGCGCGAATGGCTACACCTTC. This codes for CASERTGGANGYTF.

The genes are TRBV7-3 and TRBJ2-2; 9 bases map to TRBD1. The junction had 8 bases not matched to a gene; V was cut back by 4 bases and J by 5 bases. Germline loops: CDR1 SGHTA, CDR2 FQGTGA. The CDR3 is 16 amino acids. The CDR3 is CASSSPQGAQTGELFF. CDR3 nucleotide sequence: TGTGCCAGCAGCTCGCCACAGGGGGCGCAGACCGGGGAGCTGTTTTTT.

The rearrangement joins TRBV5-1 to TRBJ2-3; a weak D match, TRBD2 (7 bases). The CDR3 consists of 15 residues. Germline V gene sequence: CDR1 SGHRS, CDR2 YFSETQ. The ends were cut back, 4 bases at V and 4 bases at J, with 16 bases in the middle. The CDR3 region has the DNA TGCGCCAGCAGCGATAGCGCGGGGGCTGCAGATACGCAGTATTTT. This codes for CASSDSAGAADTQYF.

This chain links TRBV9 with TRBJ1-3; D gene uncertain. V lost 0 bases and J 2 bases, leaving 9 bases between the germline ends. In germline, CDR1 is SGDLS, CDR2 YYNGEE. The CDR3 totals 15 residues. The DNA for the CDR3 is TGTGCCAGCAGCGTAGGGCAGAATCCTGGAAACACCATATATTTT. Translation gives CASSVGQNPGNTIYF.

J is TRBJ2-1 and V is TRBV19, with D tentatively TRBD2 (5 bases). Trimming cost V 10 bases and J 5 bases, with 15 bases left between them. The CDR3 sequence is 13 residues long. Germline CDR1 and CDR2: LNHDA and SQIVND (reference sequence). The CDR3 loop is CATTDWRNNEQFF. The CDR3 coding sequence is TGTGCCACCACGGACTGGAGGAACAATGAGCAGTTCTTC. Filled out from reference TRBV19 and TRBJ2-1, the complete variable domain reads DGGITQSPKYLFRKEGQNVTLSCEQNLNHDAMYWYRQDPGQGLRLIYYSQIVNDFQKGDIAEGYSVSREKKESFPLTVTSAQKNPTAFYLCATTDWRNNEQFFGPGTRLTVL.

This sequence joins TRBV4-2 and TRBJ2-3; TRBD1 is a possible D gene (6 bases). Trimming shortened V by 4 bases and J by 2 bases, and 13 bases separated the two germline ends. Germline assignment: CDR1 LGHNA and CDR2 YNFKEQ. CDR3 length: 15 residues. The DNA of the CDR3 is TGTGCCAGCAGCCCGGGACAACTGAACACAGATACGCAGTATTTT. This codes for CASSPGQLNTDTQYF.

This clone was detected a few times. The chain joins TRBV9 to TRBJ1-1, with 8 bases matching TRBD1. Germline CDR1 reads SGDLS; CDR2 reads YYNGEE. The CDR3 runs 16 residues. V shed 4 bases and J 0 bases; nucleotides not matched to a gene: 8. CDR3 protein: CASSLTGGGMNTEAFF. The DNA for the CDR3 is TGTGCCAGCAGCTTAACAGGGGGTGGGATGAACACTGAAGCTTTCTTT. The variable domain in full, with the rest retrieved from reference TRBV9 and TRBJ1-1, is DSGVTQTPKHLITATGQRVTLRCSPRSGDLSVYWYQQSLDQGLQFLIQYYNGEERAKGNILERFSAQQFPDLHSELNLSSLELGDSALYFCASSLTGGGMNTEAFFGQGTRLTVV.

This clone was recorded many times. This chain joins TRBV5-6 and TRBJ1-5; 7 nucleotides match TRBD1. After removal of 4 bases from V and 6 bases from J, the junction contained 13 bases not matched to a gene. The CDR3 runs to 16 residues. Germline V CDR1 and CDR2: SGHDT, YYEEEE. CDR3 protein: CASSRETGKTSQPQHF. The DNA for the CDR3 is TGTGCCAGCAGCCGGGAGACAGGGAAGACAAGTCAGCCCCAGCATTTT.

V and J are TRBV2 and TRBJ1-4; weak D call: TRBD1 (6 bases). The CDR3 length is 13 residues. V was trimmed by 8 bases and J by 3 bases, leaving 10 bases between them. CDR1 SNHLY and CDR2 FYNNEI come from the germline V gene. CDR3 in DNA: TGTGCCAGCTCCGGACAGCCTAATGAAAAACTGTTTTTT. Translation gives CASSGQPNEKLFF.

The V call is TRBV5-4, the J call TRBJ2-1; 12 bases line up with TRBD2. V lost 4 bases, J lost 0 bases, and 2 bases stayed unmatched. There are 16 residues in the CDR3. Germline V lookup: CDR1 SGHNT, CDR2 YYREEE (reference sequence). The CDR3 nucleotides are TGTGCCAGCAGCGAGACTAGCGGGGGCTCCTACAATGAGCAGTTCTTC. Protein product: CASSETSGGSYNEQFF.

V gene TRBV19 combines with J gene TRBJ1-1, with 9 bases aligning to TRBD1. CDR1 is LNHDA and CDR2 is SQIVND in the germline V gene (reference sequence). V lost 5 bases, J lost 0 bases, and 4 bases stayed unmatched. The CDR3 totals 15 residues. CDR3: CASSSWTGVNTEAFF. The CDR3 nucleotides are TGTGCCAGTAGTTCGTGGACAGGGGTGAACACTGAAGCTTTCTTT.

The CDR3 loop reads CASSPYRGHETQYF. CDR3 bases: TGTGCCAGCTCACCTTACAGGGGGCACGAGACCCAGTACTTC. The V call is TRBV18, the J call TRBJ2-5; TRBD1 matches at 9 bases. This CDR3 has 14 amino acids. With 3 bases clipped from V and 5 bases from J, the junction kept 4 bases outside the gene matches. CDR1 and CDR2 from the germline V gene are KGHSH and LQKENI.